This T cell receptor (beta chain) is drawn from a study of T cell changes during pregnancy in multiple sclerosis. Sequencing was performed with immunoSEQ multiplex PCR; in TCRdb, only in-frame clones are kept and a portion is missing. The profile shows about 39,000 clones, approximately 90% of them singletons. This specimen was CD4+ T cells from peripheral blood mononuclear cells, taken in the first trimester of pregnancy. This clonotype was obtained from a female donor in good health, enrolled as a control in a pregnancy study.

CDR3: CASSYDGTVQETQYF. CDR3 in DNA: TGTGCCAGCAGTTACGATGGGACAGTACAAGAGACCCAGTACTTC. The chain combines TRBV6-5 with TRBJ2-5, with 7 bases identical to TRBD1. The CDR3 consists of 15 residues. The V and J ends lost 2 bases and 2 bases, in that order; junction bases with no gene match: 5. Germline lookup yields CDR1 MNHEY and CDR2 SVGAGI.